The 2 T cell receptor beta chains listed next were all sequenced from one sample in a study of T cells in Graves' hyperthyroidism and ophthalmopathy. The source material, RNA transcripts, was used to amplify TCR beta CDR3 regions. The HTBI primer set served for first-round RT-PCR of the TCR CDR3. TCRdb re-derived calls from the multiplex PCR reads in MiXCR, one entry per CDR3 protein. The table lists around 700,000 distinct CDR3 sequences, 18% of them singletons. The sequenced sample was blood. The receptors derive from a woman between 45 and 65 years old with Graves' hyperthyroidism that later progressed to Graves' ophthalmopathy.

This clonotype was detected ten times or more. The V call is TRBV3-1, the J call TRBJ2-1; D perhaps matches TRBD2 (6 bases). This CDR3 spans 15 amino acids. V lost 0 bases and J lost 8, with 14 bases in between. Germline assignment: CDR1 LGHDT and CDR2 YNNKEL (reference sequence). The CDR3 region is CASSQEPGLLYEQFF. CDR3 coding DNA: TGTGCCAGCAGCCAAGAACCGGGACTTCTCTATGAGCAGTTCTTC.

In its sample, this clonotype was seen many times. The V and J genes are TRBV20-1 and TRBJ2-1; D assignment may be TRBD1 or TRBD2 (5 bases each). Germline CDR1 DFQATT, CDR2 SNEGSKA (reference sequence). The CDR3 is made up of 14 amino acids. Trimming shortened V by 3 bases and J by 5 bases, and 14 bases separated the two germline ends. In DNA, the CDR3 is TGCAGTGCTAGTATTCCGGGGACCCACAATGAGCAGTTCTTC. Encoded protein: CSASIPGTHNEQFF.